A selection of T cell receptor beta chains follows, all from one sample in a study of spatial heterogeneity in lung cancer. TCRdb itself ran the 5' RACE reads through MiXCR, one entry per CDR3 protein. The table has 40,000 to 55,000 distinct CDR3 sequences, roughly 13% seen once. This sample comprised PBMCs, obtained at surgery. Every receptor here comes from a male donor with early-stage non-small cell lung cancer. Both conserved end residues are part of each CDR3. The D gene is left open where the match is weak. The size entry is marked missing in some rows and otherwise reads once, few, many or a size class.

V gene,J gene,clone size,D gene,CDR3 protein,CDR3 DNA
TRBV5-1,TRBJ2-7,-,-,CASSGGRGPGSPYEQYF,TGCGCCAGCAGCGGGGGTCGCGGTCCAGGTTCTCCCTACGAGCAGTACTTC
TRBV10-3,TRBJ2-1,few,TRBD2,CAISESLAGGLDEQFF,TGTGCCATCAGTGAGTCGTTAGCGGGAGGGCTTGATGAGCAGTTCTTC
TRBV6-5,TRBJ2-1,few,TRBD2,CASSDPGLAGANEQFF,TGTGCCAGCAGTGACCCGGGACTAGCAGGGGCTAATGAGCAGTTCTTC
TRBV29-1,TRBJ1-3,few,-,CSADSSSGNTIYF,TGCAGCGCGGACAGTAGCTCTGGAAACACCATATATTTT
TRBV9,TRBJ2-5,-,-,CASSGTEETQYF,TGTGCCAGCAGCGGGACAGAAGAGACCCAGTACTTC
TRBV7-3,TRBJ2-1,-,TRBD1,CASSPETGTNEQFF,TGTGCCAGCAGCCCCGAGACAGGGACAAATGAGCAGTTCTTC
TRBV20-1,TRBJ1-5,-,-,CSAYTDNQPQHF,TGCAGTGCTTACACTGACAATCAGCCCCAGCATTTT
TRBV7-9,TRBJ2-2,few,-,CAVFVAGLLTGELFF,TGTGCTGTCTTCGTCGCGGGACTGTTAACCGGGGAGCTGTTTTTT
TRBV9,TRBJ1-4,many,-,CASSVGSVRNEKLFF,TGTGCCAGCAGCGTCGGGTCAGTGCGAAATGAAAAACTGTTTTTT
TRBV6-2/TRBV6-3,TRBJ2-4,-,-,CASSYGSRVGIQYF,TGTGCCAGCAGTTACGGGAGCAGGGTGGGCATTCAGTACTTC
TRBV27,TRBJ2-4,medium-sized,TRBD1,CASSLSGQGIQYF,TGTGCCAGCAGTTTATCCGGACAGGGCATTCAGTACTTC
TRBV27,TRBJ2-1,-,-,CASSLGESDEQFF,TGTGCCAGCAGTTTAGGAGAGAGCGATGAGCAGTTCTTC
TRBV7-6,TRBJ2-2,many,-,CASSPRPGETGELFF,TGTGCCAGCAGCCCCCGGCCAGGGGAAACCGGGGAGCTGTTTTTT
TRBV6-2/TRBV6-3,TRBJ2-1,-,-,CASSYDGRAYNEQFF,TGTGCCAGCAGTTACGACGGGCGGGCCTACAATGAGCAGTTCTTC
TRBV4-3,TRBJ1-5,many,-,CASSQDIGQPQHF,TGCGCCAGCAGCCAAGATATAGGCCAGCCCCAGCATTTT
TRBV6-4,TRBJ1-1,-,-,CAAHLTENTEAFF,TGTGCCGCCCATCTCACAGAAAACACTGAAGCTTTCTTT
TRBV12-3/TRBV12-4,TRBJ2-1,-,TRBD2,CASSFRLAGYNEQFF,TGTGCCAGCAGTTTCCGGCTAGCGGGCTACAATGAGCAGTTCTTC
TRBV7-9,TRBJ2-5,many,-,CASSLVRFEEKETQYF,TGTGCCAGCAGCTTAGTCCGGTTTGAGGAAAAGGAGACCCAGTACTTC
TRBV30,TRBJ2-7,few,-,CAWIPGSYEQYF,TGTGCCTGGATCCCCGGATCCTACGAGCAGTACTTC
TRBV7-9,TRBJ1-4,many,-,CASSSPPGIVELFF,TGTGCCAGCAGCTCACCCCCGGGGATTGTTGAACTGTTTTTT
TRBV20-1,TRBJ2-3,once,TRBD2,CSASLAGPRTDTQYF,TGCAGTGCTAGTTTAGCGGGACCTCGCACAGATACGCAGTATTTT
TRBV5-1,TRBJ1-1,many,TRBD1,CASRLGQTNTEAFF,TGCGCCAGCAGGTTGGGACAGACGAACACTGAAGCTTTCTTT
TRBV5-4,TRBJ2-7,-,TRBD1,CASSPGTAYEQYF,TGTGCCAGCAGCCCCGGGACAGCATACGAGCAGTACTTC
TRBV5-6,TRBJ1-5,-,-,CASSLEGRNQPQHF,TGTGCCAGCAGCTTGGAAGGGCGCAATCAGCCCCAGCATTTT
TRBV7-2,TRBJ2-1,many,TRBD2,CASSPSGLAYNEQFF,TGTGCCAGCAGCCCTTCGGGACTAGCTTACAATGAGCAGTTCTTC
TRBV20-1,TRBJ1-5,many,-,CSAHRARNQPQHF,TGCAGTGCTCACAGGGCCCGCAATCAGCCCCAGCATTTT
TRBV3-1,TRBJ1-6,-,-,CASSQVSGTYVSPLHF,TGTGCCAGCAGCCAAGTAAGCGGGACATACGTTTCACCCCTCCACTTT
TRBV10-2,TRBJ2-7,many,-,CASRPSGDSYEQYF,TGCGCCAGCCGCCCCTCGGGGGACTCCTACGAGCAGTACTTC
TRBV5-1,TRBJ1-1,few,-,CASSLRDSNTEAFF,TGCGCCAGCAGCTTGCGGGACTCCAACACTGAAGCTTTCTTT
TRBV4-1,TRBJ1-3,many,-,CASSQDWPGEGNTIYF,TGCGCCAGCAGCCAAGATTGGCCAGGGGAAGGAAACACCATATATTTT
TRBV29-1,TRBJ2-2,few,TRBD1,CSVVGTGGTGELFF,TGCAGCGTTGTTGGGACAGGGGGTACCGGGGAGCTGTTTTTT
TRBV28,TRBJ2-5,many,-,CASSYPLVQGETQYF,TGTGCCAGCAGCTACCCATTGGTACAGGGCGAGACCCAGTACTTC
TRBV10-3,TRBJ2-5,many,-,CAISAGRDQETQYF,TGTGCCATCAGTGCAGGGCGGGACCAAGAGACCCAGTACTTC
TRBV28,TRBJ1-1,many,-,CASSLDHYTEAFF,TGTGCCAGCAGTTTAGACCACTACACTGAAGCTTTCTTT
TRBV20-1,TRBJ2-1,few,-,CSASIGSSYNEQFF,TGCAGTGCTAGTATCGGGTCCTCCTACAATGAGCAGTTCTTC
TRBV28,TRBJ2-1,many,-,CASKLINEQFF,TGTGCCAGCAAGCTTATTAATGAGCAGTTCTTC
TRBV5-6,TRBJ2-5,few,-,CASTLGGSETQYF,TGTGCCAGCACCCTAGGGGGGAGTGAGACCCAGTACTTC
TRBV18,TRBJ2-7,few,TRBD1,CASSPLTGEAQYF,TGTGCCAGCTCACCATTGACAGGGGAAGCTCAGTACTTC
TRBV28,TRBJ2-7,-,-,CASRGRTFTYEQYF,TGTGCCAGCAGGGGACGGACCTTTACCTACGAGCAGTACTTC
TRBV7-2,TRBJ2-3,-,-,CASSLVLSQTDTQYF,TGTGCCAGCAGCTTAGTTCTTAGTCAGACAGATACGCAGTATTTT
TRBV7-2,TRBJ2-5,few,TRBD2,CASSPGLAGGSQETQYF,TGTGCCAGCAGCCCGGGACTAGCGGGCGGGTCCCAAGAGACCCAGTACTTC